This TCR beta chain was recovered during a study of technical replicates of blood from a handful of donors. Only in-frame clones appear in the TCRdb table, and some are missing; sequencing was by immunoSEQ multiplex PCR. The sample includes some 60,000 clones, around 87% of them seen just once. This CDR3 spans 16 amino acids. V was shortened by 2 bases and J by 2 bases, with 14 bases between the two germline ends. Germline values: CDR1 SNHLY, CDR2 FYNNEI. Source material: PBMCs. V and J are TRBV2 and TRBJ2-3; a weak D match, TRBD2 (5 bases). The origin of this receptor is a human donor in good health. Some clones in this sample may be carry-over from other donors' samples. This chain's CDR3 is CASSELNAGLTDTQYF. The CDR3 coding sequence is TGTGCCAGCAGTGAACTAAACGCCGGACTCACAGATACGCAGTATTTT.